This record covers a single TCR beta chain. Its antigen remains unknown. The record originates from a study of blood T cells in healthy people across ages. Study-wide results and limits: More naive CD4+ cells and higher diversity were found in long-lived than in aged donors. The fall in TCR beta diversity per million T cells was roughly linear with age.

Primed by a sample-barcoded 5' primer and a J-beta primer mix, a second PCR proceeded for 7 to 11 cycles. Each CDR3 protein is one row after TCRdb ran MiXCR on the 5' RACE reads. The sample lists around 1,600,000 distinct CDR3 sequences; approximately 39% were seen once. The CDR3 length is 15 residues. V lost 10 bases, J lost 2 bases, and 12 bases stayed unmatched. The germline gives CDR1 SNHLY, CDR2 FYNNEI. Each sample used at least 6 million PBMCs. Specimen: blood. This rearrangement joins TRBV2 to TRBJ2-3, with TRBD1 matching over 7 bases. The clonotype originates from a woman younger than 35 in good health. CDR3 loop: CANAYLGGHTDTQYF. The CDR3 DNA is TGTGCCAATGCGTACCTAGGGGGCCACACAGATACGCAGTATTTT. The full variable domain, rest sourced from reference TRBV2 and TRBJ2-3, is EPEVTQTPSHQVTQMGQEVILRCVPISNHLYFYWYRQILGQKVEFLVSFYNNEISEKSEIFDDQFSVERPDGSNFTLKIRSTKLEDSAMYFCANAYLGGHTDTQYFGPGTRLTVL.